These T cell receptor beta chains were read from a single sample in a study of blood T cell repertoires in COVID-19. Sequencing was performed with immunoSEQ multiplex PCR; in TCRdb, only in-frame clones are kept and a portion is missing. The sample includes around 200,000 clones, 85% to 90% of them seen just once. The sequenced sample consisted of peripheral blood. These receptors all come from a man aged 50-60 years with acute or convalescent COVID-19. The CDR3 runs from the conserved cysteine through the conserved F or W. A D gene is named only where the DNA matches it firmly. Where a row states a size, it is once, few, many or the class of an expanded clone; other rows omit it.

TRBV12-3/TRBV12-4	once	TRBJ1-6	NA	TGTGCCAGCACCGTTAATAATTCACCCCTCCACTTT	CASTVNNSPLHF
TRBV10-2	once	TRBJ2-3	TRBD2	TGCGCCAGCAGTGTCCAGCGGGACACAGATACGCAGTATTTT	CASSVQRDTDTQYF
TRBV24-1	NA	TRBJ2-5	NA	TGTGCCACCAGCAGGGGGCGGGGGGAGACCCAGTACTTC	CATSRGRGETQYF
TRBV6-6	NA	TRBJ1-5	NA	TGTGCCAGCAGTTACTCAGGACAGCGGAATCAGCCCCAGCATTTT	CASSYSGQRNQPQHF
TRBV18	NA	TRBJ1-2	NA	TGTGCCAGCTCACCACCATTCCAGGACTATGGCTACACCTTC	CASSPPFQDYGYTF
TRBV11-2	NA	TRBJ1-6	TRBD1	TGTGCCAGCAGCCGGGGACAGGGAGTATATTCACCCCTCCACTTT	CASSRGQGVYSPLHF
TRBV7-9	once	TRBJ2-7	TRBD2	TGTGCCAGCAGCTTAGCCGGACTAGCGGGAGTGGGTGTATACGAGCAGTACTTC	CASSLAGLAGVGVYEQYF
TRBV18	NA	TRBJ1-5	NA	TGTGCCAGCTCAGCCGGCAGTTCTCTAGAGCCCCAGCATTTT	CASSAGSSLEPQHF
TRBV20-1	NA	TRBJ2-1	TRBD2	TGCAGTGCTGGTGCCGGGACTAGCGGGAGGAGCTACAATGAGCAGTTCTTC	CSAGAGTSGRSYNEQFF
TRBV25-1	once	TRBJ2-3	NA	TGTGCCAGCAGTGATGGGGCCACAGATACGCAGTATTTT	CASSDGATDTQYF
TRBV7-3	NA	TRBJ2-1	TRBD2	TGTGCCAGCAGAAACAGCGGGAGCTCCTACAATGAGCAGTTCTTC	CASRNSGSSYNEQFF
TRBV7-2	NA	TRBJ2-3	NA	TGTGCCAGCACCTACTTATCAGATACGCAGTATTTT	CASTYLSDTQYF
TRBV7-9	NA	TRBJ2-3	TRBD2	TGTGCCAGCAGCCGTTGGACTAGCGGGGGGTGGACAGATACGCAGTATTTT	CASSRWTSGGWTDTQYF
TRBV27	NA	TRBJ2-2	NA	TGTGCCAGCAGTTTATTCGGCGGGGAGCTGTTTTTT	CASSLFGGELFF
TRBV30	NA	TRBJ1-5	NA	TGTGCCTGGAGTCGGGGGGAGAATCAGCCCCAGCATTTT	CAWSRGENQPQHF
TRBV4-2	NA	TRBJ2-5	TRBD2	TGTGCCAGCAGCCAAAGCGGGAGGGGGTCCCAGTACTTC	CASSQSGRGSQYF
TRBV30	NA	TRBJ1-3	NA	TGTGCCAGCAGACTGAGCTCTGGAAACACCATATATTTT	CASRLSSGNTIYF
TRBV19	NA	TRBJ2-2	TRBD1	TGTGCCAGTAGTATAGGCGGGACAGGGGGTAGCACCGGGGAGCTGTTTTTT	CASSIGGTGGSTGELFF
TRBV11-2	NA	TRBJ1-1	TRBD1	TGTGCCAGCAGCACAGGGGGCAGGAACACTGAAGCTTTCTTT	CASSTGGRNTEAFF
TRBV4-1	NA	TRBJ1-4	NA	TGCGCCAGCAGCCAAGAACTCATCGACCCCGGACATTTATTT	CASSQELIDPGHLF
TRBV2	NA	TRBJ2-7	NA	TGTGCCAGCCGTGGGCAGGACTCCTACGAGCAGTACTTC	CASRGQDSYEQYF
TRBV18	NA	TRBJ2-1	TRBD2	TGTGCCAGCTCTAGACTAGCGGGTCCTTCCTACAATGAGCAGTTCTTC	CASSRLAGPSYNEQFF
TRBV3-1/TRBV3-2	NA	TRBJ1-6	NA	TGTGCCAGCAGCCGCATTGGAGAGGGCGGCTCCTATAATTCACCCCTCCACTTT	CASSRIGEGGSYNSPLHF
TRBV28	NA	TRBJ2-3	NA	TGTGCCAGCAGTAAGTACTCGTCAGATACGCAGTATTTT	CASSKYSSDTQYF
TRBV7-2	NA	TRBJ1-1	NA	TGTGCCAGCAGCCTTTCGGGGGGGAGAACTGAAGCTTTCTTT	CASSLSGGRTEAFF
TRBV2	NA	TRBJ2-7	NA	TGTGCCAGCAGGCAAGGGGGCGAGCAGTACTTC	CASRQGGEQYF
TRBV7-3	NA	TRBJ2-5	TRBD2	TGTGCCAGCAGCTTATTTAGCGGGGGGGCCGTGGAGACCCAGTACTTC	CASSLFSGGAVETQYF